What follows is one TCR beta chain and its context. cDNA prepared by RNA extraction and subsequent reverse transcription served as the template for sequencing. Measured with immunoSEQ multiplex PCR; TCRdb has only the in-frame clones, and not every one. The data show 180,000 or so clones, with approximately 65% seen just once and approximately 10% held by the top ten. The data were taken from a study of CD8+ T cells in alopecia areata. Study-level information: Treatment of the treated patients consisted of oral tofacitinib, 5 to 10 mg twice daily. Tofacitinib ran 6 to 18 months, followed by 6 months off drug.

The ends were cut back, 3 bases at V and 4 bases at J, with 18 bases in the middle. The CDR3 is made up of 15 amino acids. Looked up from germline, CDR1 is SQVTM and CDR2 is ANQGSEA. Using a FACSAria, the CD4+ and CD8+ T cells were sorted from the PBMCs. V is TRBV29-1 and J is TRBJ1-1; D remains unclear. This TCR derives from a human donor with alopecia areata. The material sequenced was CD8+ T cells sorted from blood, taken at week 0. The CDR3 protein is CSVEGRREGSTEAFF. DNA for the CDR3: TGCAGCGTTGAGGGCCGTCGCGAAGGGAGCACTGAAGCTTTCTTT.